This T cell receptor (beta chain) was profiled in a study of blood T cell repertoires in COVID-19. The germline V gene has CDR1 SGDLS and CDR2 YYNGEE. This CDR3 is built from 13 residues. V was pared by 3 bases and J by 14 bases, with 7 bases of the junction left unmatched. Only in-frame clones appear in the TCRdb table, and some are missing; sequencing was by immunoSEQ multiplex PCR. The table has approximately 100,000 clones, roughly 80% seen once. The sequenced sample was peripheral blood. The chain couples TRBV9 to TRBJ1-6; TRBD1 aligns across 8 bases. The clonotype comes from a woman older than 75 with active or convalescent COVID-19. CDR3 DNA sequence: TGTGCCAGCAGCGCCCCTCAGGACAGGGCCCTCCACTTT. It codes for CASSAPQDRALHF.